Below are 15 T cell receptor beta chains sequenced from a single sample in a study of regulatory T cells in long-lasting Graves disease. In building TCR beta libraries, iRepertoire HTBI primers were used together with Arm-PCR of CDR3 regions. A single record per CDR3 protein comes from TCRdb applying MiXCR to the multiplex PCR reads. The repertoire holds hundreds of thousands of distinct CDR3 sequences, with around 17% as singletons. Time point defined: newly diagnosed GD, antithyroid drugs for less than 3 months. The TCR library was made from RNA extracted from PBMCs. This sample also appeared in a second study, on T cells in Graves' hyperthyroidism and ophthalmopathy.

The source material was peripheral blood mononuclear cells (PBMCs), sampled at new diagnosis, from a patient treated with antithyroid drugs. Source of these receptors: a man aged 40-49 years with Graves disease.

Notes on this clonotype: A read error is possible here, since a much larger clone lies one base away. The chain carries TRBV5-6 and TRBJ2-4; TRBD1 matches 8 bases. V lost 0 bases and J lost 13; bases outside the gene matches: 0. The CDR3 totals 11 residues. Germline-derived CDR1 and CDR2 are SGHDT and YYEEEE. The CDR3 sequence: CASSLGQGQYF. In DNA form, the CDR3 reads TGTGCCAGCAGCTTGGGACAGGGGCAGTACTTC.

In this sample, this clonotype turned up many times. The rearrangement uses TRBV5-1 and TRBJ1-1, with unresolved D. V was shortened by 7 bases and J by 0 bases, with 10 bases between the two germline ends. Germline-derived CDR1 and CDR2 are SGHRS and YFSETQ. The CDR3 is 13 amino acids. CDR3 in amino acids: CASGLQLNTEAFF. In DNA form, the CDR3 reads TGCGCCAGCGGACTACAGTTGAACACTGAAGCTTTCTTT.

In the case of this clonotype: A much larger clone lies one base from this, so it may be a read error. The chain links TRBV7-9 to TRBJ2-1, with TRBD2 as a possible D gene (5 bases). There are 16 residues in the CDR3. Germline CDR1 reads SEHNR; CDR2 reads FQNEAQ (reference sequence). This chain's CDR3 is CASSSTRGNTYSEQFF. CDR3 DNA: TGTGCCAGCAGCTCGACACGGGGTAACACCTACAGTGAGCAGTTCTTC.

This clonotype was recorded many times. The chain recombines TRBV28 with TRBJ2-7, with D maybe TRBD2 (5 bases). CDR3 length: 16 residues. V lost 3 bases, J lost 2 bases, and 17 bases lay in between. Germline V gene sequence: CDR1 MDHEN, CDR2 SYDVKM. The CDR3 DNA sequence: TGTGCCAGCAGTTTTGGGCCCGTCTTCGGGACCTACGAGCAGTACTTC. It encodes CASSFGPVFGTYEQYF.

This clonotype was observed a handful of times. The chain combines TRBV7-2 with TRBJ2-7; 12 bases fit TRBD1. With V trimmed by 5 bases and J by 5 bases, 4 bases remained unmatched. CDR3 length equals 14 residues. The germline gives CDR1 SGHTA, CDR2 FQGNSA. CDR3 in DNA: TGTGCCAGCAGCAGGGACAGGGGGCGGGACGAGCAGTACTTC. Its protein product is CASSRDRGRDEQYF.

This clonotype was observed a handful of times. Germline and junction disagree at one end, which may indicate a read error. The genes are TRBV20-1 and TRBJ2-1; unclear D gene. CDR3 size: 14 residues. Looked up from germline, CDR1 is DFQATT and CDR2 is SNEGSKA (reference sequence). The CDR3 here is CSASSRWSYNGQFF. The CDR3 nucleotides are TGCAGTGCTAGCAGTAGGTGGAGCTACAATGGGCAGTTCTTC.

This clonotype has at least ten counts. The rearrangement joins TRBV12-3 or TRBV12-4 to TRBJ2-7; tentatively, D is TRBD2 (5 bases). V lost 2 bases and J 9 bases, leaving 20 bases between the germline ends. The CDR3 spans 15 residues. Here the CDR3 reads CASSLRGSSTSGQYF. The CDR3 coding sequence is TGTGCCAGCAGTTTAAGAGGGTCCTCCACCTCCGGGCAGTACTTC.

This clonotype was seen repeatedly, ten times or more. The germline gene is not matched at one end of the junction; a read error may be the cause. The chain carries TRBV20-1 and TRBJ2-3; TRBD2 agrees at 12 bases. The CDR3 runs to 14 residues. From germline, CDR1 is DFQATT and CDR2 SNEGSKA (reference sequence). The CDR3 reads CSAGYPRLAGAQDF. CDR3 nucleotides: TGCAGTGCTGGATATCCAAGACTAGCGGGGGCTCAGGATTTT.

This clonotype was seen at least ten times. The V call is TRBV5-1, the J call TRBJ1-5, with no clear D. The germline V gene has CDR1 SGHRS and CDR2 YFSETQ. V lost 0 bases to trimming and J lost 5 bases, with 12 bases between them. This CDR3 has 15 residues. CDR3: CASSLGTRWDQPQHF. CDR3 sequence (DNA): TGCGCCAGCAGCTTGGGTACGCGTTGGGATCAGCCCCAGCATTTT.

This clonotype was recorded many times. The chain carries TRBV4-1 and TRBJ1-1; 7 nucleotides align to TRBD1. CDR3 length equals 18 residues. The V gene end was trimmed by 2 bases and the J gene end by 1 base; junction bases not matched to a gene: 13. Germline V gene data show CDR1 as MGHRA and CDR2 as YSYEKL. CDR3 coding DNA: TGCGCCAGCAGCCAAAACCGACTTAAGACAGGGCCGAACACTGAAGCTTTCTTT. It translates to CASSQNRLKTGPNTEAFF.

The CDR3, as DNA: TGTGCCAGCAGTTACACTACAGGGGCCACCCAGTACTTC. It yields the protein CASSYTTGATQYF. This chain joins TRBV6-5 and TRBJ2-5; 7 bases agree with TRBD1. Per germline, CDR1 MNHEY and CDR2 SVGAGI. After removal of 2 bases from V and 8 bases from J, the junction contained 5 bases not matched to a gene. This CDR3 is built from 13 residues.

The CDR3 loop reads CASSPQGRAGANVLTF. CDR3 coding DNA: TGTGCCAGCAGTCCCCAGGGTCGCGCGGGGGCCAACGTCCTGACTTTC. The chain joins TRBV6-1 to TRBJ2-6, with D maybe TRBD1 (5 bases). The CDR3 consists of 16 residues. The V and J ends lost 5 bases and 4 bases respectively, with 15 bases between them. The germline V gene has CDR1 MNHNS and CDR2 SASEGT.

This clonotype was seen repeatedly, ten times or more. The chain uses TRBV20-1 and TRBJ1-5; TRBD1 matches at 9 bases. CDR1 DFQATT and CDR2 SNEGSKA come from the germline V gene (reference sequence). This CDR3 spans 13 amino acids. The junction had 6 bases not matched to a gene; V was cut back by 6 bases and J by 6 bases. The CDR3 region is CSATTGGLQPQHF. CDR3 DNA: TGCAGTGCCACTACAGGGGGCCTTCAGCCCCAGCATTTT.

This clonotype was counted ten times or more. V and J are TRBV14 and TRBJ1-4; the D is unclear. CDR1 and CDR2 (germline): SGHDN, FVKESK. The V gene lost 4 bases and the J gene lost 3 bases, with 15 bases spanning the gap. The CDR3 covers 16 residues. CDR3 sequence reads: CASSPHRPAANEKLFF. CDR3 coding DNA: TGTGCCAGCAGCCCACACCGTCCCGCGGCTAATGAAAAACTGTTTTTT. Drawing the rest from reference TRBV14 and TRBJ1-4, the complete variable domain is EAGVTQFPSHSVIEKGQTVTLRCDPISGHDNLYWYRRVMGKEIKFLLHFVKESKQDESGMPNNRFLAERTGGTYSTLKVQPAELEDSGVYFCASSPHRPAANEKLFFGSGTQLSVL.

This clonotype was seen at least ten times. V is TRBV18 and J is TRBJ2-7; D unclear. The V end was cut by 3 bases, the J end by 3 bases, with 9 bases between. There are 13 residues in the CDR3. Germline lookup yields CDR1 KGHSH and CDR2 LQKENI. Here the CDR3 DNA reads TGTGCCAGCTCACCGAAATTGAACTACGAGCAGTACTTC. Translation: CASSPKLNYEQYF. The full variable domain, rest sourced from reference TRBV18 and TRBJ2-7, is NAGVMQNPRHLVRRRGQEARLRCSPMKGHSHVYWYRQLPEEGLKFMVYLQKENIIDESGMPKERFSAEFPKEGPSILRIQQVVRGDSAAYFCASSPKLNYEQYFGPGTRLTVT.